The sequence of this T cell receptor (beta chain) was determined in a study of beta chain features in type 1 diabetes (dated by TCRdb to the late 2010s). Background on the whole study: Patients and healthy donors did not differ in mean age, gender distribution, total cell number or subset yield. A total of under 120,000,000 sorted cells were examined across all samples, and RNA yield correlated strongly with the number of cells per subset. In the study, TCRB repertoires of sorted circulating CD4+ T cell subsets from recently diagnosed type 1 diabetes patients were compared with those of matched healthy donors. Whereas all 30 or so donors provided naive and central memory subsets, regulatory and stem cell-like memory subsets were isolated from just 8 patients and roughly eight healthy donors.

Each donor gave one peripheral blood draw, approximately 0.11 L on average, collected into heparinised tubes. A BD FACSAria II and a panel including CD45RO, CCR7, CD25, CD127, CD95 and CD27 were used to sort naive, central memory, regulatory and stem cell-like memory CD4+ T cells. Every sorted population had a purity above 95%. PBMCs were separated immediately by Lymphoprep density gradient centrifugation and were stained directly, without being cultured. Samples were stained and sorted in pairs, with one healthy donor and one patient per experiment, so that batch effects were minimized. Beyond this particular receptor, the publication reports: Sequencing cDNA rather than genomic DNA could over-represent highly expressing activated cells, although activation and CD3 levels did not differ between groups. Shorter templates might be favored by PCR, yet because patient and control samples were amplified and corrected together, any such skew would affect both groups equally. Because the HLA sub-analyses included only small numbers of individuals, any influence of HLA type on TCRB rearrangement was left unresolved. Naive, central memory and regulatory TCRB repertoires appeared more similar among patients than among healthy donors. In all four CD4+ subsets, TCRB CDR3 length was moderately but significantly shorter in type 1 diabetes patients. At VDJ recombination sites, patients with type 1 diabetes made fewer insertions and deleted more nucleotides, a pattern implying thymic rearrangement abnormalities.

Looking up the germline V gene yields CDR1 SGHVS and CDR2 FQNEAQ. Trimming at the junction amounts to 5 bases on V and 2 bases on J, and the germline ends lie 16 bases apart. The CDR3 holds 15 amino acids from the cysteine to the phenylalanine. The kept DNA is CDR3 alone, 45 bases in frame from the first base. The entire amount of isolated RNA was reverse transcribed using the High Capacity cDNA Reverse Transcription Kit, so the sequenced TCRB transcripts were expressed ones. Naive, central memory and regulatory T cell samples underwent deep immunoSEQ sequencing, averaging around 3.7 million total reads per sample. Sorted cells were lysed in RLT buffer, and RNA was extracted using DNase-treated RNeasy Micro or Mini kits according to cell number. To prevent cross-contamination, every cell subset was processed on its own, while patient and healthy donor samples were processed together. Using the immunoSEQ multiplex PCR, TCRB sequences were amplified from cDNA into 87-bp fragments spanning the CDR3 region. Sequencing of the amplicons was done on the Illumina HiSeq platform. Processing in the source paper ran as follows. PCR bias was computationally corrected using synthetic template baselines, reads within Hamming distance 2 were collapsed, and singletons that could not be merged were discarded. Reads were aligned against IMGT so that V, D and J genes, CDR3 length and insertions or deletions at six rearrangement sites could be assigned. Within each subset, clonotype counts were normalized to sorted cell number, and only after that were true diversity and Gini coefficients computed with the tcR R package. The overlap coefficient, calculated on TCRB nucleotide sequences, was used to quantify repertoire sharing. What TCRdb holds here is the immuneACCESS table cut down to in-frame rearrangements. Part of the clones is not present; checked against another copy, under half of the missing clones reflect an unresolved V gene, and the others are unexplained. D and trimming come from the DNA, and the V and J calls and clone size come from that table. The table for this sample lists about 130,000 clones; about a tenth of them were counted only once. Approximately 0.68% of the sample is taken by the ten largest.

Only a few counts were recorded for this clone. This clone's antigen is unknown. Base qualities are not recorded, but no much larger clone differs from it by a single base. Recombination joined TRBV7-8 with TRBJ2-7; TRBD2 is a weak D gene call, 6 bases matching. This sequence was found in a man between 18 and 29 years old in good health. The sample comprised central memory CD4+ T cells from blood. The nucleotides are TGTGCCAGCAGCGAGACGGGACTCCCAACCTACGAGCAGTACTTC. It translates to CASSETGLPTYEQYF.